This T cell receptor (beta chain) was found in a study of control samples from healthy donors and cancer patients. The method was immunoSEQ multiplex PCR; TCRdb's version includes in-frame clones alone and lacks a portion of them. Here the sample spans 150,000 to 200,000 clones, about 94% being singletons. Germline CDR1 SGHTA, CDR2 FQGNSA. The CDR3 totals 14 residues. V was pared by 6 bases and J by 4 bases, with 15 bases between. Sequenced: blood. The receptor's source is a woman in her thirties or forties in good health. V gene TRBV7-2 combines with J gene TRBJ1-1; D is undetermined. The CDR3 coding sequence is TGTGCCAGCAGAGAACACGGTGGGATCACTGAAGCTTTCTTT. This gives the protein CASREHGGITEAFF. Based on the CDR3 plus reference TRBV7-2 and TRBJ1-1, the full variable domain is GAGVSQSPSNKVTEKGKDVELRCDPISGHTALYWYRQSLGQGLEFLIYFQGNSAPDKSGLPSDRFSAERTGGSVSTLTIQRTQQEDSAVYLCASREHGGITEAFFGQGTRLTVV.